Each of the 8 T cell receptor beta chains below was sequenced from the same sample in a study of blood T cells in healthy people across ages. For the second PCR, which ran for about 6 to 11 cycles, a sample-barcoded 5' primer and a J-beta primer mix were used. TCRdb analysed the 5' RACE reads with MiXCR anew, one entry per CDR3 protein. The top ten hold about 4% of the sample, which has about 1.5 million distinct CDR3 sequences, approximately 42% seen once. The sequencing sample was made of blood. These receptors came from a young woman in good health.

The J gene is TRBJ1-1, the V gene TRBV27, with D maybe TRBD1 (5 bases). Trimming took 6 bases from V and 3 from J, leaving 14 bases between them. The CDR3 length is 14 residues. From germline, CDR1 is MNHEY and CDR2 SMNVEV (reference sequence). CDR3 in DNA: TGTGCCAGCAGCTTTCAGGGAGGTCACACTGAAGCTTTCTTT. Protein product: CASSFQGGHTEAFF.

This clonotype showed up just once. The chain is built from TRBV11-2 and TRBJ2-7; 7 bases line up with TRBD2. The CDR3 runs to 13 residues. V was pared by 5 bases and J by 2 bases, with 3 bases of the junction left unmatched. In germline, CDR1 is SGHAT, CDR2 FQNNGV. CDR3 residues: CASSGGVPYEQYF. The CDR3 DNA reads TGTGCCAGCAGCGGGGGGGTTCCCTACGAGCAGTACTTC.

As regards this clonotype: This sequence may be a read error, since a much larger clone differs from it by one base. V is TRBV10-3 and J is TRBJ2-7; perhaps TRBD1 as D (5 bases). The CDR3 runs to 14 residues. Germline lookup yields CDR1 ENHRY and CDR2 SYGVKD. The CDR3 DNA reads as TGTGCCACCAGTGAAGACAGCCTGTCCTACGAGCAGTACTTC. This sequence encodes CATSEDSLSYEQYF.

A few counts support this clonotype. The genes are TRBV5-1 and TRBJ1-2; tentative D call: TRBD1 (5 bases). Trimming pared 3 bases from V and 0 bases from J, leaving 12 bases between. This CDR3 region has 15 residues. Per the germline V gene, CDR1 is SGHRS and CDR2 is YFSETQ. CDR3 nucleotides: TGCGCCAGCAGCTCAACAGGCAGTCCTAACTATGGCTACACCTTC. It specifies CASSSTGSPNYGYTF.

About this clonotype itself: An end of the junction differs from the germline gene, which may be a read error. This chain joins TRBV27 and TRBJ1-4, with D possibly matching TRBD1 (6 bases). The CDR3 runs to 15 residues. Germline values: CDR1 MNHEY, CDR2 SMNVEV (reference sequence). The CDR3 loop reads CAGRRQALANEKLFF. DNA of the CDR3: TGTGCCGGCAGGAGACAGGCCCTCGCTAATGAAAAACTGTTTTTT.

The chain couples TRBV5-1 to TRBJ2-7; D is perhaps TRBD1 or TRBD2 (5 bases each). Per germline, CDR1 SGHRS and CDR2 YFSETQ. The V end was cut by 0 bases, the J end by 2 bases, with 12 bases between. The CDR3 sequence is 15 residues long. In DNA, the CDR3 is TGCGCCAGCAGCTTGGGCCGGGGCTCTGCCTACGAGCAGTACTTC. Its translation is CASSLGRGSAYEQYF.

This clonotype was found many times. One junction end does not reproduce the germline sequence, and a read error may be involved. This chain links TRBV12-3 or TRBV12-4 with TRBJ2-7; TRBD2 aligns across 12 bases. CDR3 length: 14 residues. CDR3 region: CASSPTSGSHEQYF. CDR3 nucleotide sequence: TGCGCCAGCAGCCCGACTAGCGGGAGTCACGAGCAGTACTTC.

This clonotype was counted between two and nine times. The rearrangement uses TRBV12-3 or TRBV12-4 and TRBJ2-3, with 8 positions matching TRBD1. Unmatched junction bases numbered 10, after V lost 5 bases and J lost 6 bases. The CDR3 has 15 amino acids. CDR3 region: CASSQDRVGIDTQYF. CDR3 sequence (DNA): TGTGCCAGCAGTCAGGACAGGGTTGGGATCGATACGCAGTATTTT.